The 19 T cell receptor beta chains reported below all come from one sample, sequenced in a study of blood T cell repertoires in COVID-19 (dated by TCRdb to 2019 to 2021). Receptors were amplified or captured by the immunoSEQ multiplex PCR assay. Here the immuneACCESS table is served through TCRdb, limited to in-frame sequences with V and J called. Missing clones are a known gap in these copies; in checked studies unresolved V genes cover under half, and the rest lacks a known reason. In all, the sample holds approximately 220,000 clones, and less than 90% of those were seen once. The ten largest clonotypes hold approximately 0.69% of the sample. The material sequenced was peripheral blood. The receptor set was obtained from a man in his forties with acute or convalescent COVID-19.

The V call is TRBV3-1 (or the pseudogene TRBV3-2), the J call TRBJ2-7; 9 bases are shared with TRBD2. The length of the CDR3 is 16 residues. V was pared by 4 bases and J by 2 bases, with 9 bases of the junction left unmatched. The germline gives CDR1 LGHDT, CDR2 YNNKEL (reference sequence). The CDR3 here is CASSPGGGGLAYEQYF. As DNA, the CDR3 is TGTGCCAGCAGCCCGGGCGGGGGGGGCTTAGCCTACGAGCAGTACTTC.

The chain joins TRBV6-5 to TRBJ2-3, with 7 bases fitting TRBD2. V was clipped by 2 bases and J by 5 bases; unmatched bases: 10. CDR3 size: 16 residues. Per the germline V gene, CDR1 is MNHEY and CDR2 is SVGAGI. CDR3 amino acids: CASSYLEAGKGDTQYF. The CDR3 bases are TGTGCCAGCAGTTACCTTGAAGCGGGAAAGGGAGATACGCAGTATTTT.

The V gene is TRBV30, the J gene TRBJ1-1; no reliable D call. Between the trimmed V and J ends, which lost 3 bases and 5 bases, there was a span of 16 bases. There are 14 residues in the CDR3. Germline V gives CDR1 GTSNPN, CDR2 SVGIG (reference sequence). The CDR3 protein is CAWRILFEQTEAFF. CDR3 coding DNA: TGTGCCTGGAGGATCTTATTTGAGCAAACTGAAGCTTTCTTT.

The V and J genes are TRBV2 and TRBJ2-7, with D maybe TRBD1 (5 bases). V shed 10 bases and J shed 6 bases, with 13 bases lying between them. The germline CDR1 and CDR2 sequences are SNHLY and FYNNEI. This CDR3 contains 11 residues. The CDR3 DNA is TGTGCCAACCAGGACATGGCCGAGCAGTACTTC. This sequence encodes CANQDMAEQYF.

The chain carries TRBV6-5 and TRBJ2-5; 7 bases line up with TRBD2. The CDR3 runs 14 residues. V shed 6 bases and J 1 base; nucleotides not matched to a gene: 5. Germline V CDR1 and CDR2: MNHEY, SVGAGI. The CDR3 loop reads CASSRTRFQETQYF. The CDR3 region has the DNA TGTGCCAGCAGCCGGACTAGGTTCCAAGAGACCCAGTACTTC.

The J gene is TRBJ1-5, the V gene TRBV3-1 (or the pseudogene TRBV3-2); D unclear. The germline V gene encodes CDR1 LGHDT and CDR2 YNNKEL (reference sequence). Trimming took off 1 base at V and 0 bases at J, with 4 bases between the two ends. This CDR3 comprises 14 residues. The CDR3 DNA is TGTGCCAGCAGCCAAGCGGTTAGCAATCAGCCCCAGCATTTT. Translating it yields CASSQAVSNQPQHF.

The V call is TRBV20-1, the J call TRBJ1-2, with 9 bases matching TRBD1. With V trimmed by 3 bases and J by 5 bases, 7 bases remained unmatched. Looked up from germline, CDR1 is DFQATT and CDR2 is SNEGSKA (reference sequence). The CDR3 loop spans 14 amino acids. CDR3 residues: CSASLQTGGYGYTF. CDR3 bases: TGCAGTGCTAGTTTGCAGACAGGGGGTTATGGCTACACCTTC.

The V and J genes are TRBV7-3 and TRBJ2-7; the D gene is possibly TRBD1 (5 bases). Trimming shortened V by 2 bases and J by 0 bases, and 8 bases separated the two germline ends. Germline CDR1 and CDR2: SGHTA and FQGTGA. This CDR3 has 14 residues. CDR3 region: CASSLHQGSYEQYF. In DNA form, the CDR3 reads TGTGCCAGCAGCTTACACCAGGGCTCCTACGAGCAGTACTTC.

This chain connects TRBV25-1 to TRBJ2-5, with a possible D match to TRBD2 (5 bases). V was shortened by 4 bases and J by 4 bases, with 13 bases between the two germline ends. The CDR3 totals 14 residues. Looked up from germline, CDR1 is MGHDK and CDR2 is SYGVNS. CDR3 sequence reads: CASSVRENLETQYF. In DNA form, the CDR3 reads TGTGCCAGCAGTGTCCGGGAAAACCTAGAGACCCAGTACTTC.

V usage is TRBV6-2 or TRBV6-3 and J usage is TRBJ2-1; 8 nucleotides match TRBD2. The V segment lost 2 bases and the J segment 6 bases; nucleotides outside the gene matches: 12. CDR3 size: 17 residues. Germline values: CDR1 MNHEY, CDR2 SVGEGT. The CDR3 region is CASSYGEGSGMSNEQFF. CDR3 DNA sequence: TGTGCCAGCAGTTACGGTGAAGGTAGCGGGATGAGCAATGAGCAGTTCTTC.

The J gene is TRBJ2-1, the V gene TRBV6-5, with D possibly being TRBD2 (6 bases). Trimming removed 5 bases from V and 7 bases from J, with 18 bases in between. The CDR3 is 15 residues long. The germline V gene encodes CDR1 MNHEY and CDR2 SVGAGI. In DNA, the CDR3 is TGTGCCAGCAGTAAATCATCGGGAGATTGGAATGAGCAGTTCTTC. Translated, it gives CASSKSSGDWNEQFF.

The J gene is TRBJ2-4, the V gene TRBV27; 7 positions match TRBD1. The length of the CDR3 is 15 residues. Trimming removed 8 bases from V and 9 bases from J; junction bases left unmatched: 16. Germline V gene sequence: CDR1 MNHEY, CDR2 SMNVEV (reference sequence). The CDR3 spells CASGTSHRGKSIQYF. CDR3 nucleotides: TGTGCCAGCGGTACCTCGCACAGGGGCAAGAGCATTCAGTACTTC.

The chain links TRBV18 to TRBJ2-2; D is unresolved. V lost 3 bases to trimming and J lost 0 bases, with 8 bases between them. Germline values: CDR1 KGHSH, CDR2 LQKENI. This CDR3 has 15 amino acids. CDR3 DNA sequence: TGTGCCAGCTCACCCGCGGCGCCGAACACCGGGGAGCTGTTTTTT. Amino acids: CASSPAAPNTGELFF.

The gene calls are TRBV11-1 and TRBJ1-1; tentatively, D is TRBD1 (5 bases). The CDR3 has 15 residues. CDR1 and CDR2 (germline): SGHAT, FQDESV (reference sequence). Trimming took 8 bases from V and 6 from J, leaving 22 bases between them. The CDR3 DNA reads TGTGCCAGCGGATCAAACGGGGGTTATAAGGCTGAAGCTTTCTTT. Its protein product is CASGSNGGYKAEAFF. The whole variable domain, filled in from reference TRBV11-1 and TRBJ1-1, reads EAEVAQSPRYKITEKSQAVAFWCDPISGHATLYWYRQILGQGPELLVQFQDESVVDDSQLPKDRFSAERLKGVDSTLKIQPAELGDSAMYLCASGSNGGYKAEAFFGQGTRLTVV.

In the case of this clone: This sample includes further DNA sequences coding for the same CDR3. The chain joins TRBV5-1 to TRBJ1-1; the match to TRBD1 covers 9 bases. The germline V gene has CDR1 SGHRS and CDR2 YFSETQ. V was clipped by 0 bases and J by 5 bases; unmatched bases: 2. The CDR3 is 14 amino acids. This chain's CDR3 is CASSLETGGTEAFF. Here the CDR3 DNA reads TGCGCCAGCAGCTTGGAGACAGGGGGGACTGAAGCTTTCTTT. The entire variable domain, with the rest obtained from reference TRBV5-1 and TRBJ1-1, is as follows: KAGVTQTPRYLIKTRGQQVTLSCSPISGHRSVSWYQQTPGQGLQFLFEYFSETQRNKGNFPGRFSGRQFSNSRSEMNVSTLELGDSALYLCASSLETGGTEAFFGQGTRLTVV.

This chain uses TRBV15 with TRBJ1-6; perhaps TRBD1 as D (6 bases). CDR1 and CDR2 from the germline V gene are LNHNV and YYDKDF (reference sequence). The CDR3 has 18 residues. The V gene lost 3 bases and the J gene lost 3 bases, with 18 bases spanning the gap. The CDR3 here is CATSRTRSTGIYNSPLHF. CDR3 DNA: TGTGCCACCAGCAGGACCCGCTCGACAGGAATCTATAATTCACCCCTCCACTTT.

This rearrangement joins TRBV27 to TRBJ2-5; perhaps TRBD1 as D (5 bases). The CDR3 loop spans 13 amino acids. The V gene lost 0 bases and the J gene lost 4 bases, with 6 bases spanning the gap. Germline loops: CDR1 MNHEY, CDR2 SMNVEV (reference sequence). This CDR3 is CASSLSGRETQYF. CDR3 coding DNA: TGTGCCAGCAGTTTATCGGGGCGAGAGACCCAGTACTTC.

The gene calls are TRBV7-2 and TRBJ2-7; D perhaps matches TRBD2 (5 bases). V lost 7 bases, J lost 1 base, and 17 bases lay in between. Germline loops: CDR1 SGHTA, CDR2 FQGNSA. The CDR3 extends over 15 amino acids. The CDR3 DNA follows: TGTGCCAGCAAGAGGGAGCCGGGTTGGTCCTACGAGCAGTACTTC. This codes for CASKREPGWSYEQYF.

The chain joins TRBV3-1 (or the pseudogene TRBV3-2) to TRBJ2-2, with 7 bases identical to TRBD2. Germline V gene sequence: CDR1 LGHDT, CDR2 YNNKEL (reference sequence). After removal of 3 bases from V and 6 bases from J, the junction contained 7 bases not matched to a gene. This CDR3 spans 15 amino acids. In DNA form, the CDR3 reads TGTGCCAGCAGCCATGAAAGGGAGGGGTCCGGGGAGCTGTTTTTT. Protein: CASSHEREGSGELFF.